These T cell receptor beta chains were read from a single sample in a study of regulatory and conventional T cells in RAG deficiency. This table comes from immunoSEQ multiplex PCR, and its TCRdb copy is limited to in-frame clones, with some not included. This table holds about 12,000 clones, 85% to 95% found once. The sample was also linked to a second study, of regulatory T cells.

The sequenced sample was CD4+ effector T cells sorted from blood. The receptors were sampled from a human donor in good health. The CDR3 runs from the conserved cysteine through the conserved F or W. The D gene is left open where the match is weak. The size of a clone is reported for some rows only, either as once, few or many, or as a class for expanded clones.

CDR3 DNA: TGCAGCGTTCCCAGGGGATCTGCGGATACGCAGTATTTT
CDR3 protein: CSVPRGSADTQYF
J gene: TRBJ2-3
V gene: TRBV29-1
clone size: .
D gene: .

CDR3 DNA: TGTGCCGGCCATAGGTCCCTAGGGTATAGTGGCTACACCTTC
CDR3 protein: CAGHRSLGYSGYTF
J gene: TRBJ1-2
V gene: TRBV5-4
clone size: once
D gene: .

CDR3 DNA: TGTGCCAGCAGTGAATGGCGGGCGGGGGGTTCCTACGAGCAGTACTTC
CDR3 protein: CASSEWRAGGSYEQYF
J gene: TRBJ2-7
V gene: TRBV6-1
clone size: .
D gene: TRBD2

CDR3 DNA: TGCGCCAGCAGCTCGGGACAGCCGAACACTGAAGCTTTCTTT
CDR3 protein: CASSSGQPNTEAFF
J gene: TRBJ1-1
V gene: TRBV5-1
clone size: few
D gene: TRBD1

CDR3 DNA: TGTGCCAGCAGTTACAGACAGGGAAACTCTGAAGCTTTCTTT
CDR3 protein: CASSYRQGNSEAFF
J gene: TRBJ1-1
V gene: TRBV6-5
clone size: .
D gene: TRBD1

CDR3 DNA: TGTGCCAGCAGCGGAGGACTAGCGGGCCACACAGATACGCAGTATTTT
CDR3 protein: CASSGGLAGHTDTQYF
J gene: TRBJ2-3
V gene: TRBV9
clone size: .
D gene: TRBD2

CDR3 DNA: TGTGCCAGCAGTGATCTCAGCCTGGCCCAGCCCCAGCATTTT
CDR3 protein: CASSDLSLAQPQHF
J gene: TRBJ1-5
V gene: TRBV2
clone size: .
D gene: .

CDR3 DNA: TGTGCCACCAGCAGAGGGGGACAGGGGTCGGACGAGCAGTACTTC
CDR3 protein: CATSRGGQGSDEQYF
J gene: TRBJ2-7
V gene: TRBV15
clone size: .
D gene: TRBD1

CDR3 DNA: TGCGCCAGCAGCCTATCCACAGATACGCAGTATTTT
CDR3 protein: CASSLSTDTQYF
J gene: TRBJ2-3
V gene: TRBV5-1
clone size: .
D gene: .

CDR3 DNA: TGCAGCGTTGAAAAGGTCGCGCCACGGGGCACCATATATTTT
CDR3 protein: CSVEKVAPRGTIYF
J gene: TRBJ1-3
V gene: TRBV29-1
clone size: .
D gene: .

CDR3 DNA: TGTGCCAGCAGCCCACGACAGGGGGCAGGAACTGAAGCTTTCTTT
CDR3 protein: CASSPRQGAGTEAFF
J gene: TRBJ1-1
V gene: TRBV5-4
clone size: .
D gene: TRBD1

CDR3 DNA: TGCGCCAGCAGCTTGGGAACTAGCGGGGGCTACGGCTACAATGAGCAGTTCTTC
CDR3 protein: CASSLGTSGGYGYNEQFF
J gene: TRBJ2-1
V gene: TRBV5-1
clone size: .
D gene: TRBD2

CDR3 DNA: TGTGCCTGGAGTGTGTTAGGGTCGTCTAATTCACCCCTCCACTTT
CDR3 protein: CAWSVLGSSNSPLHF
J gene: TRBJ1-6
V gene: TRBV30
clone size: .
D gene: .

CDR3 DNA: TGTGCCAGTAGTATCGAGAGGGGAGCCAATGAAAAACTGTTTTTT
CDR3 protein: CASSIERGANEKLFF
J gene: TRBJ1-4
V gene: TRBV19
clone size: .
D gene: .

CDR3 DNA: TGCAGCGTTGCTCTCAGGACAGGGTATCGGGGGAACACTGAAGCTTTCTTT
CDR3 protein: CSVALRTGYRGNTEAFF
J gene: TRBJ1-1
V gene: TRBV29-1
clone size: .
D gene: TRBD1

CDR3 DNA: TGTGCCAGCAGCCTTCAGGGGGGTATTACCGGGGAGCTGTTTTTT
CDR3 protein: CASSLQGGITGELFF
J gene: TRBJ2-2
V gene: TRBV9
clone size: .
D gene: .

CDR3 DNA: TGTGCCAGTAATAAGGGCGCGGGAGGAGGATACGAGCAGTACTTC
CDR3 protein: CASNKGAGGGYEQYF
J gene: TRBJ2-7
V gene: TRBV19
clone size: .
D gene: TRBD2

CDR3 DNA: TGTGCCAGCGCACATTACGGGGGTCGTTCACCCCTCCACTTT
CDR3 protein: CASAHYGGRSPLHF
J gene: TRBJ1-6
V gene: TRBV5-8
clone size: .
D gene: .

CDR3 DNA: TGTGCCAGAAGCTTTTCTCCCGGGACTAGCGGGGTGTTCGCGAACACCGGGGAGCTGTTTTTT
CDR3 protein: CARSFSPGTSGVFANTGELFF
J gene: TRBJ2-2
V gene: TRBV5-3
clone size: .
D gene: TRBD2

CDR3 DNA: TGTGCCAGCTCACCCCAAAGCTTGCCTGGGGCCAACGTCCTGACTTTC
CDR3 protein: CASSPQSLPGANVLTF
J gene: TRBJ2-6
V gene: TRBV18
clone size: .
D gene: .

CDR3 DNA: TGTGCCAGCAGTGGGGAGGGACTAGCGGTTTCCTACAATGAGCAGTTCTTC
CDR3 protein: CASSGEGLAVSYNEQFF
J gene: TRBJ2-1
V gene: TRBV6-1
clone size: once
D gene: TRBD2

CDR3 DNA: TGTGCCAGCACCAGAACGGGAGGTGAGACCCAGTACTTC
CDR3 protein: CASTRTGGETQYF
J gene: TRBJ2-5
V gene: TRBV6-6
clone size: .
D gene: TRBD2

CDR3 DNA: TGTGCCAGCAGTTACATGGGGGGCTCCTACGAGCAGTACTTC
CDR3 protein: CASSYMGGSYEQYF
J gene: TRBJ2-7
V gene: TRBV6-5
clone size: .
D gene: .

CDR3 DNA: TGTGCCAGCCGCTTAGGACTCAACTACGAGCAGTACTTC
CDR3 protein: CASRLGLNYEQYF
J gene: TRBJ2-7
V gene: TRBV11-2
clone size: .
D gene: .

CDR3 DNA: TGTGCCAGCAGCTTAGTCGCGGGGGGGCACGAGCAGTACTTC
CDR3 protein: CASSLVAGGHEQYF
J gene: TRBJ2-7
V gene: TRBV11-2
clone size: .
D gene: TRBD2

CDR3 DNA: TGTGCCTGGACCGTTTACAGGGGGCAAACAGATACGCAGTATTTT
CDR3 protein: CAWTVYRGQTDTQYF
J gene: TRBJ2-3
V gene: TRBV30
clone size: .
D gene: TRBD1

CDR3 DNA: TGTGCCACCAGCAGAGATCGGGGTAGCGACGAGCAGTACTTC
CDR3 protein: CATSRDRGSDEQYF
J gene: TRBJ2-7
V gene: TRBV15
clone size: .
D gene: .

CDR3 DNA: TGTGCCAGTAGTAAGGGACTAGCGGGAGCAAGAGAGCAGTACTTC
CDR3 protein: CASSKGLAGAREQYF
J gene: TRBJ2-7
V gene: TRBV19
clone size: few
D gene: TRBD2

CDR3 DNA: TGTGCCAGCACACCTCTAGGGAGGTACACCGGGGAGCTGTTTTTT
CDR3 protein: CASTPLGRYTGELFF
J gene: TRBJ2-2
V gene: TRBV6-5
clone size: .
D gene: .

CDR3 DNA: TGTGCCAGCAGGACAAACAGGGGATCCACTGAAGCTTTCTTT
CDR3 protein: CASRTNRGSTEAFF
J gene: TRBJ1-1
V gene: TRBV6-5
clone size: .
D gene: TRBD1

CDR3 DNA: TGTGCCAGCACCTCATGGACAGATCTCTATGGCTACACCTTC
CDR3 protein: CASTSWTDLYGYTF
J gene: TRBJ1-2
V gene: TRBV6-1
clone size: .
D gene: .

CDR3 DNA: TGTGCCAGCAGTGCACTCCGGGACCTCTACTCCTACGAGCAGTACTTC
CDR3 protein: CASSALRDLYSYEQYF
J gene: TRBJ2-7
V gene: TRBV2
clone size: .
D gene: .

CDR3 DNA: TGTGCCAGCAGCCCCGGGACGGTTAACTATGGCTACACCTTC
CDR3 protein: CASSPGTVNYGYTF
J gene: TRBJ1-2
V gene: TRBV7-9
clone size: .
D gene: .

CDR3 DNA: TGCGCCAGCAGCCCCATGGCGGGAATGGACACTGAAGCTTTCTTT
CDR3 protein: CASSPMAGMDTEAFF
J gene: TRBJ1-1
V gene: TRBV5-1
clone size: once
D gene: .

CDR3 DNA: TGCGCCAGCAGCCAAGGACGGACTAGCGGGAGGGCCGCGTACAATGAGCAGTTCTTC
CDR3 protein: CASSQGRTSGRAAYNEQFF
J gene: TRBJ2-1
V gene: TRBV4-1
clone size: once
D gene: TRBD2

CDR3 DNA: TGCGCCAGCAGCCCCACGGCTAGGGCAGATACGCAGTATTTT
CDR3 protein: CASSPTARADTQYF
J gene: TRBJ2-3
V gene: TRBV5-1
clone size: .
D gene: .

CDR3 DNA: TGTGCCAGCAGTTCTACCAGGTTTTTCCAACCAGATACGCAGTATTTT
CDR3 protein: CASSSTRFFQPDTQYF
J gene: TRBJ2-3
V gene: TRBV27
clone size: once
D gene: .

CDR3 DNA: TGCGCCAGCAGCCCCGACAGGGACACTGAAGCTTTCTTT
CDR3 protein: CASSPDRDTEAFF
J gene: TRBJ1-1
V gene: TRBV5-1
clone size: .
D gene: TRBD1